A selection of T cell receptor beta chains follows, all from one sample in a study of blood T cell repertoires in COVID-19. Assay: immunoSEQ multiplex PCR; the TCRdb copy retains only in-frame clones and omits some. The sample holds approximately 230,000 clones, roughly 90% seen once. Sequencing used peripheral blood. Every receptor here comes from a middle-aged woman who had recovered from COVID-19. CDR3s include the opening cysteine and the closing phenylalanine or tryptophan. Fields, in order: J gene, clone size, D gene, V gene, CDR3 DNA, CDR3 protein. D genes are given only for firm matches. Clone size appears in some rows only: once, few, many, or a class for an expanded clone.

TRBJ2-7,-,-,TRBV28,TGTGCCAGCAGTTATGGACAGCGAACCTACGAGCAGTACTTC,CASSYGQRTYEQYF
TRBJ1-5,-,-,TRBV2,TGTGCCAGCAGCATAGGACAGTTAAGCAATCAGCCCCAGCATTTT,CASSIGQLSNQPQHF
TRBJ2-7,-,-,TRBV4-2,TGTGCCAGCAGCCAAGATGGGAGTATCAACTACGAGCAGTACTTC,CASSQDGSINYEQYF
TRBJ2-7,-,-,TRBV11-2,TGTGCCAGCAGCTTAGGACAGGCTTCCTACGAGCAGTACTTC,CASSLGQASYEQYF
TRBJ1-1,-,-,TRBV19,TGTGCCAGTATCTCAGTTCCAGCCGGGGGCACTGAAGCTTTCTTT,CASISVPAGGTEAFF
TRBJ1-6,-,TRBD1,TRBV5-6,TGTGCCAGCAGCTCCGGGACAGGGTATAATTCACCCCTCCACTTT,CASSSGTGYNSPLHF
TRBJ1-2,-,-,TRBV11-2,TGTGCCAGCAGCCCAATTACAGGGAAGGGCTATGGCTACACCTTC,CASSPITGKGYGYTF
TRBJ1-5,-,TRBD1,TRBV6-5,TGTGCCAGCAGCCCGGACAGGTCCCTTAATCAGCCCCAGCATTTT,CASSPDRSLNQPQHF
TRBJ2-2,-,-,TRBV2,TGTGCCAGCAGTGTTAAGCCATCGAACACCGGGGAGCTGTTTTTT,CASSVKPSNTGELFF
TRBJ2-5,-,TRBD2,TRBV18,TGTGCCAGCTCACCCGCCGCTAGCGGATCTCAAGAGACCCAGTACTTC,CASSPAASGSQETQYF
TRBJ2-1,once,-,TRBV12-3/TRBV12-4,TGTGCCAGCAGTTTAGGCGGAACTAATGAGCAGTTCTTC,CASSLGGTNEQFF
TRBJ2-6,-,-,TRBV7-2,TGTGCCAGCAGCTCGTACAGGGCACTATCTGGGGCCAACGTCCTGACTTTC,CASSSYRALSGANVLTF
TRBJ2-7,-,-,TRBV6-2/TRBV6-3,TGTGCCAGCAGCCCCCAAAGACTAGTTTACGAGCAGTACTTC,CASSPQRLVYEQYF
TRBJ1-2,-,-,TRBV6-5,TGTGCCAGCAGTGACTCCTTAGGGGCTGGCTACACCTTC,CASSDSLGAGYTF
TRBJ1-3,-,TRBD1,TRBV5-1,TGCGCCAGCAGCCCAGGGGGAGTTGGAAACACCATATATTTT,CASSPGGVGNTIYF
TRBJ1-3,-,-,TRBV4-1,TGCGCCAGCAGCCAAGCGGCAGGGGCCTCTGGAAACACCATATATTTT,CASSQAAGASGNTIYF
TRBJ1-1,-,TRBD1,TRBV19,TGTGCCAGTAGTGTCGGACAGGCCCAGTCCGCTTTCTTT,CASSVGQAQSAFF
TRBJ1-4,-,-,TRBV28,TGTGCCAGTTTACAGAATTCTAATGAAAAACTGTTTTTT,CASLQNSNEKLFF
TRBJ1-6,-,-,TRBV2,TGTGCCAGCAGTGAAGACAGCTCCTATAATTCACCCCTCCACTTT,CASSEDSSYNSPLHF
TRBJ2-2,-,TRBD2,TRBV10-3,TGTGCCATCAGTGGGGGACTAGCGGGGTCCGGGGAGCTGTTTTTT,CAISGGLAGSGELFF
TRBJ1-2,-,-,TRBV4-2,TGTGCCAGCAGCCAAGATCCGACAGATTATGGCTACACCTTC,CASSQDPTDYGYTF
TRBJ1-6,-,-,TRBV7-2,TGTGCCAGCAGCTTCACAGGGAGCGGTTCACCCCTCCACTTT,CASSFTGSGSPLHF